The text below deals with one T cell receptor beta chain. The antigen remains unidentified. This sample is drawn from a study of CD8 T cells in ankylosing spondylitis. General study findings and limits: Matched ankylosing spondylitis synovial fluid reportedly contained a significantly enriched population of disease-linked clones.

As the method for making TCR beta libraries, quantitative 5'-RACE with molecular barcodes was used. TCRdb ran MiXCR on the 5' RACE reads and lists one entry per CDR3 protein. The data show 100,000 to 150,000 distinct CDR3 sequences, roughly 8.8% seen once. The germline CDR1 and CDR2 sequences are MNHEY and SMNVEV (reference sequence). The V and J ends lost 6 bases and 8 bases respectively, with 17 bases between them. This CDR3 spans 14 amino acids. The chain links TRBV27 to TRBJ2-1; the D is unclear. The receptor comes from a male donor with ankylosing spondylitis or in good health (not recorded which). The source material was blood, either unsorted or a sorted T cell fraction (not recorded which). For the CDR3, the DNA is TGTGCCAGCAGGACGTGGTCGTCCGTCCATGAGCAGTTCTTC. Amino acids: CASRTWSSVHEQFF.